This T cell receptor (beta chain) appears in the sequencing data of a study of blood T cell repertoires in COVID-19. Assay: immunoSEQ multiplex PCR; the TCRdb copy retains only in-frame clones and omits some. The data show about 140,000 clones, approximately 84% seen once. The sequence derives from a woman aged 55-69 years with acute or convalescent COVID-19. The sequenced sample consisted of peripheral blood.

CDR3 in amino acids: CSASHGDFRSTDTQYF. The CDR3 nucleotides read TGCAGTGCTAGTCACGGGGACTTTCGGAGCACAGATACGCAGTATTTT. The chain employs TRBV20-1 and TRBJ2-3; D may be TRBD2 (6 bases). Germline assignment: CDR1 DFQATT and CDR2 SNEGSKA (reference sequence). This CDR3 is 16 amino acids long. V gave up 3 bases and J gave up 0 bases, with 16 bases separating them.